This T cell receptor (beta chain) was recorded in a study of T cells in pancreatic ductal adenocarcinoma. Notes on the study in general: Blood clonality (roughly 0.075) did not differ significantly from tumor (about 0.112).

Comments on this clone: Its antigen is unknown.

Selected pancreatic ductal adenocarcinoma patients had undergone surgery without neoadjuvant therapy. Sequencing was performed with immunoSEQ multiplex PCR; in TCRdb, only in-frame clones are kept and a portion is missing. The table lists 15,000 to 20,000 clones, around nine tenths of them singletons. This CDR3 has 19 residues. The V and J ends lost 0 bases and 2 bases, in that order; junction bases with no gene match: 12. The V gene's germline CDR1 is LGHNA and CDR2 YNFKEQ. This TCR came from a human donor with pancreatic ductal adenocarcinoma. Sequenced sample: PBMCs. J is TRBJ2-1 and V is TRBV4-2; 8 nucleotides agree with TRBD2. The CDR3 region has the DNA TGTGCCAGCAGCCAAGAGGGGGGGTTCGCGGGGGGCCCCTACAATGAGCAGTTCTTC. Protein sequence: CASSQEGGFAGGPYNEQFF.